These 30 T cell receptor beta chains share one sample of origin, sequenced in a study of regulatory T cells in long-lasting Graves disease. According to the study, TCR beta libraries were built with iRepertoire HTBI primers and CDR3-region Arm-PCR. TCRdb re-called the multiplex PCR reads with MiXCR, one entry per CDR3 protein. The sample contains 700,000 or so distinct CDR3 sequences, 30% of which appear only once. Specified time point: persistent/refractory GD, antithyroid drugs over 5 years with positive TRAb. The TCR library was prepared using RNA isolated from PBMCs. The material was peripheral blood mononuclear cells (PBMCs), obtained when the disease was refractory, from a patient treated with antithyroid drugs. Receptors originate from a female donor with Graves disease.

This clonotype appeared a few times. The rearrangement links TRBV27 to TRBJ2-6; 8 bases are shared with TRBD1. The CDR3 is 23 amino acids. Germline CDR1 reads MNHEY; CDR2 reads SMNVEV (reference sequence). Losses at the gene ends were 7 bases for V and 1 base for J; bases not matched to a gene: 27. The CDR3 loop reads CASTPGRVGGKDRAKSGANVLTF. The CDR3 DNA reads TGTGCCAGCACCCCTGGCAGGGTGGGAGGAAAGGACAGGGCAAAATCTGGGGCCAACGTCCTGACTTTC. The entire variable domain, with the rest obtained from reference TRBV27 and TRBJ2-6, is as follows: EAQVTQNPRYLITVTGKKLTVTCSQNMNHEYMSWYRQDPGLGLRQIYYSMNVEVTDKGDVPEGYKVSRKEKRNFPLILESPSPNQTSLYFCASTPGRVGGKDRAKSGANVLTFGAGSRLTVL.

The rearrangement links TRBV7-3 to TRBJ1-1; D is perhaps TRBD1 (6 bases). Per the germline V gene, CDR1 is SGHTA and CDR2 is FQGTGA. V gave up 5 bases and J gave up 4 bases, with 14 bases separating them. This CDR3 is built from 14 residues. The CDR3 region has the DNA TGTGCCAGCAGCCAAGACAGGACCATCACTGAAGCTTTCTTT. Translation gives CASSQDRTITEAFF.

The chain carries TRBV7-2 and TRBJ2-5; 8 nucleotides align to TRBD2. With V trimmed by 5 bases and J by 2 bases, 7 bases remained unmatched. CDR1 and CDR2 (germline): SGHTA, FQGNSA. The CDR3 spans 15 residues. CDR3 nucleotides: TGTGCCAGCAGCATCCCGATAGCGGGACAAGAGACCCAGTACTTC. Protein: CASSIPIAGQETQYF.

This clonotype came up once. V gene TRBV5-1 combines with J gene TRBJ1-2, with a tentative D call TRBD1 (6 bases). CDR1 is SGHRS, CDR2 YFSETQ, per germline. The CDR3 runs to 15 residues. The germline V and J ends were trimmed by 0 bases and 0 bases, with 9 bases remaining between them. The CDR3 region has the DNA TGCGCCAGCAGCTTGGAGACAGGAGCTAACTATGGCTACACCTTC. It codes for CASSLETGANYGYTF.

This clonotype was seen a handful of times. CDR3 loop: CASSRGTQYF. DNA for the CDR3: TGTGCCAGCAGTCGTGGGACCCAGTACTTC. The chain has TRBV25-1 and TRBJ2-5; D uncertain. There are 10 residues in the CDR3. The V and J ends lost 5 bases and 7 bases respectively, with 5 bases between them. Per germline, CDR1 MGHDK and CDR2 SYGVNS.

The sample holds a few counts of this clonotype. This chain connects TRBV9 to TRBJ1-1; D uncertain. The germline V gene encodes CDR1 SGDLS and CDR2 YYNGEE. The V end lost 4 bases, the J end lost 1 base, and 23 bases lay between the germline ends. The CDR3 has 18 amino acids. As DNA, the CDR3 is TGTGCCAGCAGCATTAGTCCCCGACGACTCCAAGGGAACACTGAAGCTTTCTTT. Its protein product is CASSISPRRLQGNTEAFF.

Turning to this clonotype: It may be a read error: a sequence one base away is much more abundant. This rearrangement joins TRBV6-1 to TRBJ2-5, with TRBD1 as a possible D gene (6 bases). The CDR3 runs to 13 residues. Per the germline V gene, CDR1 is MNHNS and CDR2 is SASEGT. CDR3 DNA sequence: TGTGCCAACAGTGAGCAGGGGCTCGGGACCCAGTACTTC. It is translated as CANSEQGLGTQYF.

This clonotype was detected a few times. This chain uses TRBV6-5 with TRBJ2-7; 11 nucleotides line up with TRBD1. CDR1 MNHEY and CDR2 SVGAGI come from the germline V gene. The CDR3 is made up of 15 amino acids. Trimming took 2 bases from V and 7 from J; bases not matched to a gene: 7. The CDR3 region is CASSYAGQGAREQYF. The CDR3 DNA is TGTGCCAGCAGTTACGCAGGACAGGGGGCGCGAGAGCAGTACTTC.

This clonotype was detected many times. J is TRBJ1-4 and V is TRBV28; 9 nucleotides line up with TRBD1. Germline CDR1 is MDHEN and CDR2 is SYDVKM. V trimming: 6 bases; J trimming: 6 bases; junction bases outside the gene matches: 8. The CDR3 totals 15 residues. DNA of the CDR3: TGTGCCAGCAGGTACCGACGGGACAGGGATGAAAAACTGTTTTTT. This gives the protein CASRYRRDRDEKLFF.

This clonotype was recorded many times. The V gene is TRBV12-3 or TRBV12-4, the J gene TRBJ2-7, with 7 bases identical to TRBD2. J lost 2 bases, V lost 5 bases, and 6 bases had no gene match. This CDR3 contains 14 residues. The CDR3 DNA reads as TGTGCCAGCAGTCCGACTAGCCGCACCTACGAGCAGTACTTC. It translates to CASSPTSRTYEQYF.

This sequence joins TRBV19 and TRBJ1-5; no definite D call. The CDR3 loop spans 13 amino acids. V dropped 5 bases and J dropped 3 bases, with 8 bases sitting between them. Germline lookup yields CDR1 LNHDA and CDR2 SQIVND (reference sequence). CDR3 in DNA: TGTGCCAGTAGTGCCGGCCCCAATCAGCCCCAGCATTTT. Its protein product is CASSAGPNQPQHF.

This clonotype was detected ten times or more. The chain has TRBV27 and TRBJ1-2, with a possible D match to TRBD1 (6 bases). The CDR3 has 15 residues. Germline-derived CDR1 and CDR2 are MNHEY and SMNVEV (reference sequence). Trimming removed 2 bases at V and 4 bases at J, with 14 bases between. This CDR3 is CASSLLGTRVYGYTF. Written as DNA, the CDR3 is TGTGCCAGCAGTTTACTCGGGACAAGAGTCTATGGCTACACCTTC.

This clonotype has at least ten counts. The gene calls are TRBV25-1 and TRBJ1-5; tentative D call: TRBD1 (5 bases). The CDR3 sequence is 16 residues long. Germline V CDR1 and CDR2: MGHDK, SYGVNS. V was cut by 5 bases and J by 0 bases, with 14 bases left in between. The CDR3: CASSPTSGFSNQPQHF. The CDR3 DNA is TGTGCCAGCAGTCCAACGTCAGGGTTTAGCAATCAGCCCCAGCATTTT.

This chain links TRBV27 with TRBJ1-4; D is undetermined. The CDR3 runs 14 residues. The germline gives CDR1 MNHEY, CDR2 SMNVEV (reference sequence). Trimming stripped 4 bases from V and 5 bases from J, with 11 bases between. CDR3 coding DNA: TGTGCCAGCAGTTCCTTGGACGGGAATGAAAAACTGTTTTTT. This gives the protein CASSSLDGNEKLFF.

Ten or more counts support this clonotype. The chain has TRBV12-3 or TRBV12-4 and TRBJ1-4, with TRBD1 as a possible D gene (6 bases). The germline V and J ends were trimmed by 5 bases and 5 bases, with 15 bases remaining between them. The CDR3 totals 15 residues. CDR3 in amino acids: CASSDLGQPNEKLFF. The CDR3 DNA reads TGTGCCAGCAGTGACCTGGGACAACCAAATGAAAAACTGTTTTTT.

The CDR3 DNA follows: TGTGCCGCCTCACAGGGGGCCGTCTCCCCCCTCCACTTT. It translates to CAASQGAVSPLHF. The rearrangement uses TRBV30 and TRBJ1-6; 9 bases line up with TRBD1. V lost 8 bases to trimming and J lost 13 bases; unmatched junction nucleotides: 12. This CDR3 is built from 13 residues. Germline CDR1 GTSNPN, CDR2 SVGIG (reference sequence).

The rearrangement links TRBV6-5 to TRBJ1-4, with 10 bases identical to TRBD1. J lost 7 bases, V lost 2 bases, and 4 bases had no gene match. From germline, CDR1 is MNHEY and CDR2 SVGAGI. CDR3 length: 15 residues. CDR3 loop: CASSYNRDRGEKLFF. CDR3 nucleotide sequence: TGTGCCAGCAGTTACAACCGGGACAGGGGTGAAAAACTGTTTTTT.

This clonotype was picked up a small number of times. The V call is TRBV10-3, the J call TRBJ2-7; 11 bases are shared with TRBD1. The CDR3 has 14 amino acids. Trimming at V came to 4 bases and at J to 7 bases, leaving 6 bases not matched to a gene. Per germline, CDR1 ENHRY and CDR2 SYGVKD. The CDR3 DNA sequence: TGTGCCATCAGTGCCGGACAGGGGGCGCGGGAGCAGTACTTC. Translated, it gives CAISAGQGAREQYF.

In its sample, this clonotype was seen a few times. V and J are TRBV20-1 and TRBJ1-2, with TRBD1 matching over 8 bases. CDR1 is DFQATT and CDR2 is SNEGSKA in the germline V gene (reference sequence). The junction had 13 bases not matched to a gene; V was cut back by 5 bases and J by 8 bases. The CDR3 totals 14 residues. In DNA, the CDR3 is TGCAGTGCTGCCACCAGGGGGCATGATATAGGCTACACCTTC. Amino acids: CSAATRGHDIGYTF.

The rearrangement links TRBV7-6 to TRBJ2-7; TRBD1 matches 9 bases. Germline lookup yields CDR1 SGHVS and CDR2 FNYEAQ. V was clipped by 0 bases and J by 5 bases; unmatched bases: 5. This CDR3 is 15 amino acids long. The CDR3 loop reads CASSLADRGVHEQYF. DNA for the CDR3: TGTGCCAGCAGCTTAGCGGACAGGGGAGTCCACGAGCAGTACTTC.

This clonotype was counted only a few times. The chain carries TRBV6-2 or TRBV6-3 and TRBJ2-7; no reliable D call. CDR1 and CDR2 (germline): MNHEY, SVGEGT. Trimming removed 0 bases from V and 5 bases from J, with 8 bases in between. The CDR3 spans 13 residues. Here the CDR3 reads CASSYSKAHEQYF. The CDR3 DNA reads TGTGCCAGCAGTTACTCGAAGGCCCACGAGCAGTACTTC.

The gene calls are TRBV27 and TRBJ2-1, with D perhaps matching TRBD1 or TRBD2 (6 bases each). Germline V gene lookup returns CDR1 MNHEY and CDR2 SMNVEV (reference sequence). The length of the CDR3 is 14 residues. Trimming took 2 bases from V and 8 from J, leaving 13 bases between them. The CDR3 DNA sequence: TGTGCCAGCAGTTTAGTAGCGGAGGGGGATGAGCAGTTCTTC. It yields the protein CASSLVAEGDEQFF.

V gene TRBV19 combines with J gene TRBJ1-1; D is unresolved. Trimming took off 0 bases at V and 5 bases at J, with 10 bases between the two ends. Germline CDR1 LNHDA, CDR2 SQIVND (reference sequence). This CDR3 region has 14 residues. CDR3 amino acids: CASSIDVEETEAFF. Here the CDR3 DNA reads TGTGCCAGTAGTATAGATGTTGAGGAAACTGAAGCTTTCTTT.

The chain employs TRBV3-1 and TRBJ2-7, with D perhaps TRBD2 (6 bases). The length of the CDR3 is 15 residues. Germline V gives CDR1 LGHDT, CDR2 YNNKEL (reference sequence). The V and J ends lost 0 bases and 2 bases respectively, with 11 bases between them. The CDR3 DNA is TGTGCCAGCAGCCAAGAGCGGGGAAGGACCTACGAGCAGTACTTC. Encoded protein: CASSQERGRTYEQYF.

This clonotype was observed a few times. The gene calls are TRBV30 and TRBJ1-5; the D gene is possibly TRBD1 (6 bases). There are 16 residues in the CDR3. V was clipped by 7 bases and J by 0 bases, with 19 bases between them. Per the germline V gene, CDR1 is GTSNPN and CDR2 is SVGIG (reference sequence). The CDR3 nucleotides are TGTGCCTCCAAAGGGGGTGACTTCGATAGCAATCAGCCCCAGCATTTT. It yields the protein CASKGGDFDSNQPQHF. Full variable domain (remainder filled in from reference TRBV30 and TRBJ1-5): SQTIHQWPATLVQPVGSPLSLECTVEGTSNPNLYWYRQAAGRGLQLLFYSVGIGQISSEVPQNLSASRPQDRQFILSSKKLLLSDSGFYLCASKGGDFDSNQPQHFGDGTRLSIL.

This clonotype was picked up many times. The chain is built from TRBV5-1 and TRBJ1-5; no clear D. The CDR3 totals 15 residues. V lost 0 bases, J lost 0 bases, and 7 bases lay in between. CDR1 SGHRS and CDR2 YFSETQ come from the germline V gene. Here the CDR3 reads CASSLGGSSNQPQHF. CDR3 coding DNA: TGCGCCAGCAGCTTGGGAGGTAGTAGCAATCAGCCCCAGCATTTT.

The sample holds many counts of this clonotype. In DNA form, the CDR3 reads TGTGCCAGCAGCCTGCGGTTGCAAGAGACCCAGTACTTC. Amino acid sequence: CASSLRLQETQYF. V gene TRBV7-9 combines with J gene TRBJ2-5; D is undetermined. This CDR3 contains 13 residues. Trimming took 5 bases from V and 2 from J, leaving 9 bases between them. CDR1 SEHNR and CDR2 FQNEAQ come from the germline V gene (reference sequence). Combining the CDR3 with reference TRBV7-9 and TRBJ2-5 gives the whole variable domain DTGVSQNPRHKITKRGQNVTFRCDPISEHNRLYWYRQTLGQGPEFLTYFQNEAQLEKSRLLSDRFSAERPKGSFSTLEIQRTEQGDSAMYLCASSLRLQETQYFGPGTRLLVL.

This clonotype was recorded at least ten times. An end of the junction differs from the germline gene, which may be a read error. The chain links TRBV4-1 to TRBJ2-7; no firm D call. This CDR3 region has 12 residues. CDR1 is MGHRA, CDR2 YSYEKL, per germline. The CDR3 spells CASSQDGYEQYF. The CDR3 coding sequence is TGTGCCAGCAGCCAGGATGGGTACGAGCAGTACTTC.

To note about this clonotype: A much larger clone differs from this one at a single base, so this may be a read error. This chain uses TRBV2 with TRBJ1-2; 8 bases are a match to TRBD1. Trimming removed 6 bases from V and 6 bases from J; junction bases left unmatched: 6. Germline loops: CDR1 SNHLY, CDR2 FYNNEI. CDR3 length: 13 amino acids. CDR3 sequence: CASRGDRRNGYTF. In nucleotides, the CDR3 is TGTGCCAGCAGGGGGGACAGGCGAAATGGCTACACCTTC.

This clonotype showed up just a few times. V and J are TRBV11-3 and TRBJ1-6; D unclear. Germline CDR1 and CDR2: SGHNT and YENEEA. This CDR3 has 13 residues. Deletions cut 0 bases from V and 10 bases from J, with 7 bases between. This CDR3 is CASSLDPRSPLHF. CDR3 sequence (DNA): TGTGCCAGCAGCTTAGACCCTCGGTCACCCCTCCACTTT.